Below are 21 T cell receptor beta chains sequenced from a single sample in a study of persistence of HIV-infected CD4 T cells. Nonspecific anti-CD3/anti-CD28 bead stimulation represents the broad CD4+ T cell repertoire. Sorting selected CD4+ T cells upregulating both CD40 ligand and CD69. Antigens of these TCRs are unknown. The libraries were made with immunoSEQ version 4 in survey mode. Some clones are missing from TCRdb's copy, which holds only in-frame ones; the method was immunoSEQ multiplex PCR. This table has 37,000 or so clones, 87% appearing once. Sequencing was performed on CD4+ T cells sorted from PBMCs after roughly 19-hour stimulation, taken from a patient who received antiretroviral therapy. The receptors shown here come from an adult man with HIV who was CMV-seropositive.

CDR3 sequence reads: CASSSPSHRGGWEQYF. The CDR3 bases are TGTGCCAGCAGTTCCCCCTCCCACAGGGGGGGGTGGGAGCAGTACTTC. J is TRBJ2-7 and V is TRBV6-2 or TRBV6-3; weak D call: TRBD1 (8 bases). Trimming removed 4 bases at V and 7 bases at J, with 23 bases between. The CDR3 loop spans 16 amino acids. Looked up from germline, CDR1 is MNHEY and CDR2 is SVGEGT.

This rearrangement joins TRBV3-1 (or the pseudogene TRBV3-2) to TRBJ2-2; 10 bases fit TRBD2. Unmatched junction bases numbered 8, after V lost 1 base and J lost 6 bases. CDR3 length equals 17 residues. Germline V lookup: CDR1 LGHDT, CDR2 YNNKEL (reference sequence). The DNA for the CDR3 is TGTGCCAGCAGCCAAGGGCCTAGCGGGAGACGAGCCGGGGAGCTGTTTTTT. It encodes CASSQGPSGRRAGELFF.

The CDR3 spells CASSYREGLGNEQFF. CDR3 bases: TGTGCCAGCAGTTACAGGGAGGGTTTGGGGAATGAGCAGTTCTTC. The V and J genes are TRBV6-2 or TRBV6-3 and TRBJ2-1, with 7 nucleotides matching TRBD2. The germline gives CDR1 MNHEY, CDR2 SVGEGT. V was clipped by 2 bases and J by 7 bases; unmatched bases: 8. This CDR3 has 15 residues.

This chain links TRBV10-3 with TRBJ2-2; D is undetermined. Germline assignment: CDR1 ENHRY and CDR2 SYGVKD. V lost 6 bases and J 1 base, leaving 9 bases between the germline ends. The CDR3 has 14 residues. The CDR3 coding sequence is TGTGCCATCAGGAAGGAATTGAACACCGGGGAGCTGTTTTTT. It specifies CAIRKELNTGELFF.

The genes are TRBV6-5 and TRBJ2-7, with 7 positions matching TRBD1. Per germline, CDR1 MNHEY and CDR2 SVGAGI. This CDR3 is built from 16 residues. V trimming: 3 bases; J trimming: 3 bases; junction bases outside the gene matches: 11. The CDR3 bases are TGTGCCAGCAGTTATATGGCCCAGACAGGGAGCTACGAGCAGTACTTC. Amino acid sequence: CASSYMAQTGSYEQYF.

CDR3 bases: TGTGCCAGCAGCCAACAGGGGGCGGCTTTCTTT. Protein: CASSQQGAAFF. The chain carries TRBV14 and TRBJ1-1, with 8 bases fitting TRBD1. V shed 2 bases, J shed 11 bases, and the junction held 1 base outside the gene matches. CDR3 length equals 11 residues. Germline values: CDR1 SGHDN, CDR2 FVKESK.

V usage is TRBV5-1 and J usage is TRBJ1-2; no definite D call. The CDR3 contains 13 residues. Germline V CDR1 and CDR2: SGHRS, YFSETQ. V was shortened by 4 bases and J by 4 bases, with 11 bases between the two germline ends. The CDR3 protein is CASSLGTLYGYTF. Written as DNA, the CDR3 is TGCGCCAGCAGCCTCGGAACCCTCTATGGCTACACCTTC. Full variable domain (outside the CDR3, taken from reference TRBV5-1 and TRBJ1-2): KAGVTQTPRYLIKTRGQQVTLSCSPISGHRSVSWYQQTPGQGLQFLFEYFSETQRNKGNFPGRFSGRQFSNSRSEMNVSTLELGDSALYLCASSLGTLYGYTFGSGTRLTVV.

This clone was recorded only once. This chain links TRBV4-1 with TRBJ1-1, with D hard to call. CDR1 and CDR2 from the germline V gene are MGHRA and YSYEKL. This CDR3 has 15 amino acids. V was clipped by 0 bases and J by 0 bases, with 8 bases between them. CDR3 loop: CASSQELLMNTEAFF. Here the CDR3 DNA reads TGCGCCAGCAGCCAAGAGCTCCTCATGAACACTGAAGCTTTCTTT.

The chain combines TRBV18 with TRBJ2-3, with D possibly TRBD1 on 6 matching bases. Trimming cost V 3 bases and J 0 bases, with 16 bases left between them. The CDR3 covers 17 residues. Germline V gives CDR1 KGHSH, CDR2 LQKENI. The DNA for the CDR3 is TGTGCCAGCTCACCTCTACCGACAGGTACGAGCACAGATACGCAGTATTTT. Translated, it gives CASSPLPTGTSTDTQYF.

The rearrangement joins TRBV5-1 to TRBJ2-2; TRBD2 matches 7 bases. V shed 2 bases and J 1 base; nucleotides not matched to a gene: 5. Germline-derived CDR1 and CDR2 are SGHRS and YFSETQ. CDR3 size: 16 residues. The CDR3 here is CASSFGLDVNTGELFF. As DNA, the CDR3 is TGCGCCAGCAGCTTCGGACTAGACGTGAACACCGGGGAGCTGTTTTTT.

V gene TRBV25-1 combines with J gene TRBJ2-3, with TRBD2 as a possible D gene (7 bases). This CDR3 comprises 17 residues. Germline CDR1 and CDR2: MGHDK and SYGVNS. Trimming removed 6 bases from V and 4 bases from J, with 23 bases in between. The CDR3 nucleotides read TGTGCCAGCAGGGGGGCCCGGGGGAGGGACTGGGCAGATACGCAGTATTTT. Its translation is CASRGARGRDWADTQYF.

The rearrangement uses TRBV4-1 and TRBJ1-2, with a tentative D call TRBD1 (6 bases). The CDR3 consists of 17 residues. CDR1 is MGHRA and CDR2 is YSYEKL in the germline V gene. V was shortened by 5 bases and J by 6 bases, with 25 bases between the two germline ends. The CDR3 protein is CASSNQPTGFAGDGYTF. CDR3 sequence (DNA): TGCGCCAGCAGCAACCAACCCACAGGGTTTGCGGGCGATGGCTACACCTTC.

The rearrangement links TRBV6-5 to TRBJ1-5; 7 positions match TRBD1. J was trimmed by 6 bases and V by 6 bases; bases with no gene match: 11. From germline, CDR1 is MNHEY and CDR2 SVGAGI. The CDR3 extends over 15 amino acids. The CDR3: CASRLRQGLGQPQHF. In DNA form, the CDR3 reads TGTGCCAGCAGACTTCGACAGGGCCTCGGTCAGCCCCAGCATTTT.

The V gene is TRBV6-5, the J gene TRBJ2-2; D call uncertain. The CDR3 is 15 amino acids. The germline gives CDR1 MNHEY, CDR2 SVGAGI. The germline V and J ends were trimmed by 6 bases and 1 base, with 12 bases remaining between them. The CDR3 reads CASRVGLLNTGELFF. The CDR3 DNA reads TGTGCCAGCAGAGTGGGGTTATTGAACACCGGGGAGCTGTTTTTT.

This clone came up a few times. The CDR3 is CAWSRLAAPGVGTQYF. Here the CDR3 DNA reads TGTGCCTGGAGCCGACTAGCGGCTCCCGGGGTGGGTACGCAGTATTTT. The chain couples TRBV30 to TRBJ2-3; 9 bases align to TRBD2. The CDR3 loop spans 16 amino acids. Germline V gene lookup returns CDR1 GTSNPN and CDR2 SVGIG (reference sequence). V gave up 3 bases and J gave up 8 bases; unmatched junction bases: 15.

This clone showed up just once. The chain recombines TRBV24-1 with TRBJ2-3; D call uncertain. Per the germline V gene, CDR1 is KGHDR and CDR2 is SFDVKD. Trimming stripped 4 bases from V and 7 bases from J, with 5 bases between. The CDR3 has 11 residues. As DNA, the CDR3 is TGTGCCACCAGTGACAGATATACGCAGTATTTT. Amino acid sequence: CATSDRYTQYF.

The V and J genes are TRBV15 and TRBJ2-4; no firm D call. The germline V gene encodes CDR1 LNHNV and CDR2 YYDKDF (reference sequence). Trimming left V 8 bases short and J 2 bases short, with 7 bases between. The CDR3 totals 12 residues. The CDR3 reads CATARTKNIQYF. The CDR3 nucleotides read TGTGCCACCGCAAGAACCAAAAACATTCAGTACTTC.

This clone has a handful of counts. The rearrangement links TRBV28 to TRBJ1-2; no clear D gene. Trimming left V 5 bases short and J 6 bases short, with 16 bases between. The CDR3 contains 14 residues. Germline V lookup: CDR1 MDHEN, CDR2 SYDVKM. The CDR3 loop is CASSPGERLDGYTF. CDR3 nucleotides: TGTGCCAGCAGTCCTGGGGAACGTTTAGATGGCTACACCTTC.

The rearrangement links TRBV5-6 to TRBJ2-3, with a possible D match to TRBD2 (5 bases). CDR3 size: 15 residues. Germline loops: CDR1 SGHDT, CDR2 YYEEEE. V lost 5 bases and J 3 bases, leaving 16 bases between the germline ends. In DNA, the CDR3 is TGTGCCAGCAGTTCTCGCCGGGAACTTACAGATACGCAGTATTTT. Residues: CASSSRRELTDTQYF.

The V gene is TRBV7-9, the J gene TRBJ2-6; D is ambiguous. Trimming removed 0 bases at V and 1 base at J, with 7 bases between. Germline CDR1 is SEHNR and CDR2 is FQNEAQ (reference sequence). The CDR3 runs 16 residues. Written as DNA, the CDR3 is TGTGCCAGCAGCTTAGCGCTGGGGTCTGGGGCCAACGTCCTGACTTTC. Its translation is CASSLALGSGANVLTF.

The rearrangement uses TRBV10-3 and TRBJ1-3; maybe TRBD1 (6 bases). The germline V gene encodes CDR1 ENHRY and CDR2 SYGVKD. The CDR3 totals 14 residues. With 0 bases removed from V and 5 bases from J, the gap between germline ends came to 8 bases. The CDR3 is CAISESRGRNTIYF. The CDR3 DNA is TGTGCCATCAGTGAGTCGAGGGGGAGAAACACCATATATTTT.